These 8 T cell receptor beta chains originate from one sample sequenced in a study of T cell clonotyping in hematopoietic cell transplantation. Method: immunoSEQ multiplex PCR; TCRdb's copy keeps in-frame clones and lacks some. The sample has about 16,000 clones; about 71% are singletons. Source material: peripheral blood mononuclear cells. The receptors derive from an older woman in good health. Some clones in this sample may be carry-over from other donors' samples.

This clone has only a few counts. The gene calls are TRBV27 and TRBJ1-1; D may be TRBD1 (5 bases). V dropped 2 bases and J dropped 6 bases, with 10 bases sitting between them. The germline gives CDR1 MNHEY, CDR2 SMNVEV (reference sequence). The length of the CDR3 is 13 residues. CDR3 nucleotide sequence: TGTGCCAGCAGTTTAGGGGGAGGAGCTGAAGCTTTCTTT. Protein: CASSLGGGAEAFF.

The V gene is TRBV6-5, the J gene TRBJ2-1; D not resolved. Trimming shortened V by 0 bases and J by 4 bases, and 10 bases separated the two germline ends. CDR1 and CDR2 (germline): MNHEY, SVGAGI. The CDR3 covers 15 residues. The CDR3, as DNA: TGTGCCAGCAGTTACTCGTGGCGGATATACAATGAGCAGTTCTTC. The encoded protein is CASSYSWRIYNEQFF.

This clone was detected only once. The rearrangement links TRBV11-3 to TRBJ2-7; 8 nucleotides line up with TRBD1. The CDR3 has 13 residues. V lost 5 bases and J lost 2; bases outside the gene matches: 2. The germline gives CDR1 SGHNT, CDR2 YENEEA. The CDR3 DNA is TGTGCCAGCAGCAGCAGGGGGCCCTACGAGCAGTACTTC. Its protein is CASSSRGPYEQYF. Based on the CDR3 plus reference TRBV11-3 and TRBJ2-7, the full variable domain is EAGVVQSPRYKIIEKKQPVAFWCNPISGHNTLYWYLQNLGQGPELLIRYENEEAVDDSQLPKDRFSAERLKGVDSTLKIQPAELGDSAVYLCASSSRGPYEQYFGPGTRLTVT.

This chain links TRBV6-5 with TRBJ2-1; a possible D gene is TRBD1 (5 bases). The V and J ends lost 10 bases and 9 bases respectively, with 13 bases between them. CDR1 and CDR2 (germline): MNHEY, SVGAGI. The CDR3 runs 11 residues. The CDR3 sequence is CAIRESSEQFF. The CDR3 region has the DNA TGTGCCATCAGGGAATCAAGTGAGCAGTTCTTC.

The J gene is TRBJ1-3, the V gene TRBV29-1; D unclear. CDR1 is SQVTM and CDR2 is ANQGSEA in the germline V gene. The CDR3 contains 13 residues. With 3 bases removed from V and 3 bases from J, the gap between germline ends came to 9 bases. Here the CDR3 DNA reads TGCAGCGTTGAGCACAAAGGTGGAAACACCATATATTTT. Residues: CSVEHKGGNTIYF.

The CDR3 reads CASSLDQGNSGNTIYF. The CDR3 DNA follows: TGTGCCAGCAGCTTGGATCAGGGGAACTCTGGAAACACCATATATTTT. The J gene is TRBJ1-3, the V gene TRBV5-6, with D possibly TRBD1 on 6 matching bases. This CDR3 region has 16 residues. Germline V gene data show CDR1 as SGHDT and CDR2 as YYEEEE. Between the trimmed V and J ends, which lost 0 bases and 0 bases, there was a span of 10 bases.

The CDR3 loop reads CASSLPGGHGYTF. Here the CDR3 DNA reads TGTGCCAGCAGCCTGCCGGGAGGACATGGCTACACCTTC. The chain employs TRBV5-8 and TRBJ1-2; D call uncertain. This CDR3 spans 13 amino acids. V dropped 4 bases and J dropped 6 bases, with 13 bases sitting between them. Germline lookup yields CDR1 SGHTS and CDR2 YDEGEE.

V and J are TRBV6-5 and TRBJ1-5; no reliable D call. V shed 5 bases and J shed 8 bases, with 10 bases lying between them. CDR1 and CDR2 from the germline V gene are MNHEY and SVGAGI. CDR3 length equals 12 residues. The CDR3: CASSKPTEPQHF. For the CDR3, the DNA is TGTGCCAGCAGTAAACCTACGGAGCCCCAGCATTTT.